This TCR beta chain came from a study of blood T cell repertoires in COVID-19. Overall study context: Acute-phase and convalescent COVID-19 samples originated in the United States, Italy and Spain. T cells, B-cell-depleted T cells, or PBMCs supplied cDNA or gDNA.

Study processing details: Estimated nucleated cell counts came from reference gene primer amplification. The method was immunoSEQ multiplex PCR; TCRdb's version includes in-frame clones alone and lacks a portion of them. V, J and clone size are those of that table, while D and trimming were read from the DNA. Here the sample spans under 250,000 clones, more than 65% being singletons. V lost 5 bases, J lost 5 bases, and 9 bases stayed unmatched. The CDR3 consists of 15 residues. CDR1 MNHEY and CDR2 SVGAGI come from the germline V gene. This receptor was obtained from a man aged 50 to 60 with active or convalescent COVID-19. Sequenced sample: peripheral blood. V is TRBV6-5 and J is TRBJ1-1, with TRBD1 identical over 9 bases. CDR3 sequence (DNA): TGTGCCAGCAGTAGGGACAGGGAAATACTGACTGAAGCTTTCTTT. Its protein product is CASSRDREILTEAFF.